A single sample is the source of the 14 T cell receptor beta chains below, sequenced in a study of blood T cell repertoires in COVID-19. The table came from immunoSEQ multiplex PCR; TCRdb's copy has only in-frame clones and leaves some out. Among 250,000 to 350,000 clones listed, 86% were seen once. Source material: peripheral blood. The receptors were sampled from a woman aged 50 to 60 with acute or convalescent COVID-19.

Worth noting for this clone: One end of the junction varies from germline; a read error may be responsible. The genes are TRBV28 and TRBJ2-1, with TRBD2 matching 10 bases. The CDR3 totals 16 residues. Germline-derived CDR1 and CDR2 are MDHEN and SYDVKM. The DNA of the CDR3 is TGTGCCAGCAGTCCCCAGAGCGGGAGGGCCTACTATGAGCAGTTCTTC. Protein product: CASSPQSGRAYYEQFF.

This clone appeared once. The chain uses TRBV4-1 and TRBJ2-1, with TRBD2 matching 16 bases. The CDR3 is 18 residues long. The V and J ends lost 1 base and 4 bases, in that order; junction bases with no gene match: 4. Germline V lookup: CDR1 MGHRA, CDR2 YSYEKL. The CDR3 region is CASSQGLGLAGGYNEQFF. The CDR3 region has the DNA TGCGCCAGCAGCCAAGGTTTGGGACTAGCGGGGGGGTACAATGAGCAGTTCTTC.

This chain connects TRBV28 to TRBJ1-4; D is undetermined. Trimming stripped 3 bases from V and 7 bases from J, with 9 bases between. The germline V gene has CDR1 MDHEN and CDR2 SYDVKM. The CDR3 loop spans 13 amino acids. DNA for the CDR3: TGTGCCAGCAGTTTTGTCCGTAGTGAAAAACTGTTTTTT. Protein product: CASSFVRSEKLFF.

This sequence joins TRBV19 and TRBJ2-7, with D perhaps matching TRBD2 (6 bases). The CDR3 extends over 15 amino acids. V was clipped by 6 bases and J by 4 bases, with 19 bases between them. Germline loops: CDR1 LNHDA, CDR2 SQIVND (reference sequence). The CDR3 loop is CASSSTLGSSYEQYF. CDR3 in DNA: TGTGCCAGTAGCTCAACCCTCGGGAGTAGTTACGAGCAGTACTTC.

The CDR3 nucleotides are TGTGCCAGCAGTAGTCTCTCCGGGACAAGAAATCAGCCCCAGCATTTT. Its translation: CASSSLSGTRNQPQHF. The J gene is TRBJ1-5, the V gene TRBV27, with D perhaps matching TRBD1 (6 bases). Germline-derived CDR1 and CDR2 are MNHEY and SMNVEV (reference sequence). The CDR3 spans 16 residues. Trimming removed 5 bases at V and 4 bases at J, with 18 bases between.

The chain links TRBV20-1 to TRBJ2-1; TRBD2 might be the D (6 bases). Germline loops: CDR1 DFQATT, CDR2 SNEGSKA (reference sequence). V was pared by 3 bases and J by 6 bases, with 12 bases between. This CDR3 comprises 13 residues. CDR3 region: CSASRGNRNEQFF. As DNA, the CDR3 is TGCAGTGCTAGTCGGGGGAACCGCAATGAGCAGTTCTTC.

This clone was detected once. The V and J genes are TRBV9 and TRBJ2-3, with 12 positions matching TRBD2. Germline loops: CDR1 SGDLS, CDR2 YYNGEE. This CDR3 spans 17 amino acids. J was trimmed by 0 bases and V by 1 base; bases with no gene match: 3. CDR3 sequence (DNA): TGTGCCAGCAGCGTATACGGGACTAGCGGGAGCACAGATACGCAGTATTTT. Its translation: CASSVYGTSGSTDTQYF.

The chain links TRBV28 to TRBJ1-5, with 7 bases aligning to TRBD1. The V gene's germline CDR1 is MDHEN and CDR2 SYDVKM. The trim removed 8 bases at V and 7 bases at J, leaving 8 bases unmatched. The CDR3 totals 13 residues. In DNA, the CDR3 is TGTGCCAGCCAAAGAACAGGGGCCCAGCCCCAGCATTTT. It is translated as CASQRTGAQPQHF.

The chain employs TRBV5-4 and TRBJ2-2, with TRBD1 identical over 7 bases. The germline V gene has CDR1 SGHNT and CDR2 YYREEE (reference sequence). The CDR3 runs to 17 residues. Trimming removed 1 base from V and 6 bases from J; junction bases left unmatched: 12. This CDR3 is CASSLPRQGVLSGELFF. The CDR3 DNA follows: TGTGCCAGCAGCTTGCCTCGCCAGGGGGTGTTATCCGGGGAGCTGTTTTTT.

The gene calls are TRBV4-1 and TRBJ1-1, with D uncertain. Trimming stripped 7 bases from V and 3 bases from J, with 15 bases between. Germline-derived CDR1 and CDR2 are MGHRA and YSYEKL. The CDR3 sequence is 14 residues long. CDR3 protein: CASTRLEGDTEAFF. In nucleotides, the CDR3 is TGCGCCAGCACCCGCTTGGAGGGCGACACTGAAGCTTTCTTT.

The chain joins TRBV19 to TRBJ2-7; D unresolved. With 4 bases removed from V and 0 bases from J, the gap between germline ends came to 7 bases. The CDR3 has 13 amino acids. The germline V gene encodes CDR1 LNHDA and CDR2 SQIVND (reference sequence). The CDR3 bases are TGTGCCAGTAGTACGTCGTTCTCCTACGAGCAGTACTTC. Protein product: CASSTSFSYEQYF.

A remark on this clone: This same CDR3 is encoded by further DNA sequences in the sample. The chain employs TRBV18 and TRBJ2-1, with TRBD2 matching 8 bases. The junction had 0 bases not matched to a gene; V was cut back by 3 bases and J by 8 bases. The germline gives CDR1 KGHSH, CDR2 LQKENI. CDR3 length: 12 amino acids. The CDR3 sequence: CASSPSGDEQFF. The CDR3 nucleotides read TGTGCCAGCTCACCTAGCGGGGATGAGCAGTTCTTC.

The chain has TRBV19 and TRBJ1-1; no definite D call. V lost 9 bases to trimming and J lost 4 bases, with 12 bases between them. Germline CDR1 reads LNHDA; CDR2 reads SQIVND (reference sequence). This CDR3 is built from 12 residues. CDR3 loop: CASREGFTEAFF. The CDR3 nucleotides are TGTGCCAGCCGCGAGGGTTTCACTGAAGCTTTCTTT.

The chain recombines TRBV18 with TRBJ2-5, with 9 bases aligning to TRBD2. The CDR3 has 16 residues. Trimming took 0 bases from V and 4 from J; bases not matched to a gene: 6. Germline assignment: CDR1 KGHSH and CDR2 LQKENI. Written as DNA, the CDR3 is TGTGCCAGCTCACCACCTAGCGGGAGTTTGAGAGAGACCCAGTACTTC. This codes for CASSPPSGSLRETQYF.